The 21 T cell receptor beta chains below come from one sample, sequenced in a study of blood T cell repertoires in COVID-19. Generated by immunoSEQ multiplex PCR, the TCRdb table keeps only in-frame clones and is missing some. The table records fewer than 200,000 clones, 70% to 90% of them present only once. The sample comprised peripheral blood. These receptor sequences come from a man in his forties or fifties who had recovered from COVID-19.

The chain combines TRBV15 with TRBJ2-7; D remains unclear. The V end was cut by 0 bases, the J end by 4 bases, with 10 bases between. This CDR3 region has 14 residues. Germline V gives CDR1 LNHNV, CDR2 YYDKDF (reference sequence). Written as DNA, the CDR3 is TGTGCCACCAGCAGAGATCGCAGTTTATACGAGCAGTACTTC. Encoded protein: CATSRDRSLYEQYF. The variable domain in full, with the rest retrieved from reference TRBV15 and TRBJ2-7, is DAMVIQNPRYQVTQFGKPVTLSCSQTLNHNVMYWYQQKSSQAPKLLFHYYDKDFNNEADTPDNFQSRRPNTSFCFLDIRSPGLGDTAMYLCATSRDRSLYEQYFGPGTRLTVT.

The chain employs TRBV6-5 and TRBJ2-1; 9 bases align to TRBD1. Germline V gives CDR1 MNHEY, CDR2 SVGAGI. V was clipped by 5 bases and J by 5 bases; unmatched bases: 4. The CDR3 is 14 residues long. The CDR3 DNA sequence: TGTGCCAGCAGTCCCCGACAGGGGGACAATGAGCAGTTCTTC. This encodes CASSPRQGDNEQFF.

This chain joins TRBV6-1 and TRBJ2-3, with D hard to call. Germline assignment: CDR1 MNHNS and CDR2 SASEGT. The CDR3 is made up of 15 amino acids. V shed 1 base and J shed 0 bases, with 8 bases lying between them. CDR3 DNA sequence: TGTGCCAGCAGTGAAGAACAGTCTAGCACAGATACGCAGTATTTT. It translates to CASSEEQSSTDTQYF.

In its sample, this clone was seen a few times. The V gene is TRBV28, the J gene TRBJ2-7; 9 nucleotides align to TRBD1. This CDR3 contains 15 residues. Per germline, CDR1 MDHEN and CDR2 SYDVKM. Losses at the gene ends were 5 bases for V and 4 bases for J; bases not matched to a gene: 9. The CDR3 loop reads CASSTAGTGLYEQYF. CDR3 nucleotides: TGTGCCAGCAGTACCGCCGGGACAGGGCTTTACGAGCAGTACTTC. The entire variable domain, with the rest obtained from reference TRBV28 and TRBJ2-7, is as follows: DVKVTQSSRYLVKRTGEKVFLECVQDMDHENMFWYRQDPGLGLRLIYFSYDVKMKEKGDIPEGYSVSREKKERFSLILESASTNQTSMYLCASSTAGTGLYEQYFGPGTRLTVT.

The chain links TRBV19 to TRBJ2-1, with D maybe TRBD1 (6 bases). Per germline, CDR1 LNHDA and CDR2 SQIVND (reference sequence). The CDR3 extends over 16 amino acids. With 5 bases removed from V and 6 bases from J, the gap between germline ends came to 20 bases. DNA of the CDR3: TGTGCCAGTAGTCCCAATCAGCTAGACAGGCGCAATGAGCAGTTCTTC. As protein: CASSPNQLDRRNEQFF.

The chain couples TRBV6-6 to TRBJ1-3, with D uncertain. The CDR3 loop spans 14 amino acids. Trimming pared 5 bases from V and 1 base from J, leaving 9 bases between. The germline V gene encodes CDR1 MNHNY and CDR2 SVGAGI (reference sequence). CDR3 sequence: CASSPEVSGNTIYF. The CDR3 DNA sequence: TGTGCCAGCAGTCCTGAGGTGTCTGGAAACACCATATATTTT.

The V call is TRBV6-1, the J call TRBJ1-6; TRBD1 matches at 7 bases. CDR1 and CDR2 from the germline V gene are MNHNS and SASEGT. The CDR3 is made up of 16 amino acids. V lost 0 bases to trimming and J lost 9 bases; unmatched junction nucleotides: 8. This CDR3 reads CASSEAAAGGSSPLHF. CDR3 sequence (DNA): TGTGCCAGCAGTGAAGCGGCGGCAGGGGGATCTTCACCCCTCCACTTT.

This clone occurred once. The V gene is TRBV7-6, the J gene TRBJ1-3; perhaps TRBD1 as D (5 bases). In germline, CDR1 is SGHVS, CDR2 FNYEAQ. V lost 4 bases to trimming and J lost 1 base, with 11 bases between them. The CDR3 length is 15 residues. As DNA, the CDR3 is TGTGCCAGCAGCTCTATGACAGCGTCTGGAAACACCATATATTTT. Its translation: CASSSMTASGNTIYF.

This chain connects TRBV7-9 to TRBJ2-5; D is perhaps TRBD1 (6 bases). Between the trimmed V and J ends, which lost 5 bases and 1 base, there was a span of 17 bases. Germline V gene data show CDR1 as SEHNR and CDR2 as FQNEAQ (reference sequence). The CDR3 is 16 amino acids. The CDR3 spells CASSPSRQGSQETQYF. The CDR3 bases are TGTGCCAGCAGCCCGAGCAGGCAGGGGAGCCAAGAGACCCAGTACTTC.

V usage is TRBV18 and J usage is TRBJ1-5, with a tentative D call TRBD1 (5 bases). There are 18 residues in the CDR3. Germline V gives CDR1 KGHSH, CDR2 LQKENI. V shed 3 bases and J shed 1 base, with 19 bases lying between them. The CDR3 DNA sequence: TGTGCCAGCTCACCGCTTTCTGGTCAAGGGGCAAGCAATCAGCCCCAGCATTTT. Translated, it gives CASSPLSGQGASNQPQHF.

The genes are TRBV27 and TRBJ2-7; the D is unclear. The CDR3 is made up of 14 amino acids. Germline V gene data show CDR1 as MNHEY and CDR2 as SMNVEV (reference sequence). V lost 2 bases and J lost 0, with 8 bases in between. CDR3 sequence: CASSLTAGSYEQYF. The DNA of the CDR3 is TGTGCCAGCAGTTTAACTGCAGGCTCCTACGAGCAGTACTTC.

The V call is TRBV4-1, the J call TRBJ2-3; possibly TRBD1 for D (5 bases). The length of the CDR3 is 16 residues. Germline lookup yields CDR1 MGHRA and CDR2 YSYEKL. V was cut by 1 base and J by 0 bases, with 11 bases left in between. The CDR3 region is CASSQALRGSTDTQYF. Written as DNA, the CDR3 is TGCGCCAGCAGCCAAGCCCTTAGGGGTAGCACAGATACGCAGTATTTT.

The CDR3 is CASSYTDRGAYEQYF. The CDR3 coding sequence is TGTGCCAGCAGTTATACCGACAGGGGTGCCTACGAGCAGTACTTC. J is TRBJ2-7 and V is TRBV6-5; TRBD1 aligns across 8 bases. The CDR3 loop spans 15 amino acids. The trim removed 3 bases at V and 2 bases at J, leaving 6 bases unmatched. Germline V lookup: CDR1 MNHEY, CDR2 SVGAGI.

The V gene is TRBV7-2, the J gene TRBJ1-2; 11 nucleotides agree with TRBD1. The CDR3 loop spans 15 amino acids. V trimming: 5 bases; J trimming: 7 bases; junction bases outside the gene matches: 9. The V gene's germline CDR1 is SGHTA and CDR2 FQGNSA. Here the CDR3 DNA reads TGTGCCAGCAGCACCCAGGACAGGGGGCTGAGTGGCTACACCTTC. It is translated as CASSTQDRGLSGYTF.

This chain links TRBV7-8 with TRBJ1-1; unclear D gene. Germline loops: CDR1 SGHVS, CDR2 FQNEAQ. The CDR3 is made up of 15 amino acids. Trimming cost V 2 bases and J 1 base, with 11 bases left between them. The CDR3 loop is CASSLNEGQNTEAFF. CDR3 nucleotides: TGTGCCAGCAGCTTAAATGAGGGTCAGAACACTGAAGCTTTCTTT.

The chain links TRBV27 to TRBJ1-4; D remains ambiguous. V lost 5 bases to trimming and J lost 0 bases, with 16 bases between them. This CDR3 contains 17 residues. From germline, CDR1 is MNHEY and CDR2 SMNVEV (reference sequence). CDR3 sequence: CASSTTRALTTNEKLFF. The CDR3 region has the DNA TGTGCCAGCAGTACTACGAGGGCATTGACAACTAATGAAAAACTGTTTTTT.

The chain links TRBV5-1 to TRBJ2-7; tentatively, D is TRBD1 (6 bases). With 0 bases removed from V and 3 bases from J, the gap between germline ends came to 13 bases. The CDR3 is 15 amino acids. The germline gives CDR1 SGHRS, CDR2 YFSETQ. CDR3 sequence (DNA): TGCGCCAGCAGCTTGGCCCGGGACACTAACTACGAGCAGTACTTC. Its translation is CASSLARDTNYEQYF.

The gene calls are TRBV6-5 and TRBJ2-3; the match to TRBD1 covers 9 bases. Germline V CDR1 and CDR2: MNHEY, SVGAGI. Trimming at V came to 6 bases and at J to 4 bases, leaving 8 bases not matched to a gene. The CDR3 contains 15 residues. CDR3 DNA: TGTGCCAGCAGCTCGGACAGGGGACAGGCAGATACGCAGTATTTT. Translating it yields CASSSDRGQADTQYF.

The chain employs TRBV7-2 and TRBJ2-3; no firm D call. The CDR3 contains 15 residues. V lost 0 bases to trimming and J lost 2 bases, with 9 bases between them. The germline V gene has CDR1 SGHTA and CDR2 FQGNSA. CDR3 in amino acids: CASSLAVRNTDTQYF. The CDR3 DNA is TGTGCCAGCAGCTTAGCAGTTAGAAACACAGATACGCAGTATTTT.

The chain joins TRBV18 to TRBJ2-5, with 8 bases identical to TRBD2. The CDR3 covers 15 residues. The ends lost 0 bases at V and 3 bases at J; junction bases unmatched: 3. Germline CDR1 KGHSH, CDR2 LQKENI. The CDR3 loop is CASSPPSGGKETQYF. The CDR3 nucleotides read TGTGCCAGCTCACCACCCAGCGGGGGAAAAGAGACCCAGTACTTC.

The chain recombines TRBV7-3 with TRBJ2-5; 7 bases fit TRBD2. V was clipped by 4 bases and J by 5 bases; unmatched bases: 13. The CDR3 is 16 amino acids. In germline, CDR1 is SGHTA, CDR2 FQGTGA. This CDR3 is CASSSISGNGRETQYF. As DNA, the CDR3 is TGTGCCAGCAGCTCGATAAGCGGGAACGGGAGGGAGACCCAGTACTTC.